A selection of T cell receptor beta chains follows, all from one sample in a study of blood T cell repertoires in COVID-19. Data came from immunoSEQ multiplex PCR; TCRdb stores just in-frame clones and leaves some out. This sample carries approximately 250,000 clones, about 91% of them seen once, and the ten largest clones take roughly 2.9%. The specimen was PBMCs or T cells enriched from blood (not recorded which). The receptors originated from a man aged 35-49 years who had been exposed to COVID-19. Both conserved end residues are part of each CDR3. A D gene is named only where the DNA matches it firmly.

cdr3_length	v_call	d_call	j_call	cdr3_aa	cdr3_nt
15	TRBV24-1	.	TRBJ2-1	CATTAGGTGRDEQFF	TGTGCCACCACCGCAGGGGGGACCGGGAGGGATGAGCAGTTCTTC
13	TRBV7-9	.	TRBJ2-3	CASSLRPVDTQYF	TGTGCCAGCAGCTTACGTCCCGTAGATACGCAGTATTTT
14	TRBV7-9	.	TRBJ2-5	CASSPLTIQETQYF	TGTGCCAGCAGCCCCCTGACTATACAAGAGACCCAGTACTTC
14	TRBV28	.	TRBJ1-4	CASKTGGRDEKLFF	TGTGCCAGTAAAACCGGGGGAAGGGATGAAAAACTGTTTTTT
12	TRBV15	.	TRBJ2-6	CAAGAGANVLIF	TGTGCCGCGGGGGCTGGGGCCAACGTCCTGATTTTC
13	TRBV5-6	.	TRBJ2-7	CASSMDRNSEQYF	TGTGCCAGCAGTATGGACAGAAACTCCGAGCAGTACTTC
15	TRBV29-1	TRBD2	TRBJ2-7	CSVVFGGSPRPEQYF	TGCAGCGTTGTTTTTGGCGGGAGTCCCCGACCGGAGCAGTACTTC
15	TRBV5-5	.	TRBJ1-2	CASSLEQGWAYGYTF	TGTGCCAGCAGCTTGGAGCAGGGGTGGGCCTATGGCTACACCTTC
14	TRBV28	.	TRBJ1-2	CASSLDSPGYGYTF	TGTGCCAGCAGTCTCGACAGTCCCGGATATGGCTACACCTTC
16	TRBV3-1/TRBV3-2	TRBD1	TRBJ1-1	CASSQGTGGFRTEAFF	TGTGCCAGCAGCCAAGGGACAGGCGGATTCCGGACTGAAGCTTTCTTT